This TCR beta chain is from a study of blood T cells in healthy people across ages. V was cut by 0 bases and J by 3 bases, with 17 bases left in between. Per the germline V gene, CDR1 is SGDLS and CDR2 is YYNGEE. This CDR3 has 17 residues. It was with a sample-barcoded 5' primer and a J-beta primer mix that a second PCR of about 6 to 12 cycles was run. Via MiXCR, TCRdb re-called the 5' RACE reads, giving one row per CDR3 protein. The table has a few hundred thousand distinct CDR3 sequences, 25% to 30% seen once; the top ten hold around a sixth. This TCR came from a woman in her 70s in good health. Material: blood. V is TRBV9 and J is TRBJ2-3; D may be TRBD2 (6 bases). The CDR3 sequence: CASSVGGRRGTTDTQYF. CDR3 in DNA: TGTGCCAGCAGCGTAGGGGGCCGGAGGGGTACGACAGATACGCAGTATTTT.